Detailed here is one TCR beta chain. In the original processing: Amplifying reference gene primers gave estimates of nucleated cell counts. TCRdb's copy holds only in-frame clones and misses some; the assay was immunoSEQ multiplex PCR. Clonal size and the V and J genes are those of that table, whereas D and trimming came from the DNA. The profile shows 150,000 or so clones, around four fifths of them singletons. The data originate from a study of blood T cell repertoires in COVID-19. Study information: Donors in the United States, Italy and Spain gave samples during acute or convalescent COVID-19. T cells, B-cell-depleted T cells, or PBMCs supplied cDNA or gDNA.

The CDR3 has 15 amino acids. Trimming left V 3 bases short and J 1 base short, with 11 bases between. Germline V gives CDR1 SGHDT, CDR2 YYEEEE. The sequence derives from a man between 65 and 79 years old who had recovered from COVID-19. This chain joins TRBV5-6 and TRBJ1-5, with D unclear. The sequenced material came from peripheral blood. For the CDR3, the DNA is TGTGCCAGCAGCTCCTCGGGGTTGAGCAATCAGCCCCAGCATTTT. It is translated as CASSSSGLSNQPQHF.